This is a list of T cell receptor beta chains from one sample in a study of blood T cell repertoires in COVID-19. Repertoires were generated with immunoSEQ multiplex PCR, while TCRdb's copy carries only in-frame clones and drops some. Of approximately 170,000 clones in the sample, roughly 80% were seen once. The material sequenced was peripheral blood. The receptor source for this set is a woman aged 80 or older with acute or convalescent COVID-19. Both conserved end residues are part of each CDR3. Each record gives: J gene, D gene, clone size, V gene, CDR3 protein, CDR3 DNA. The D gene is left open where the match is weak. Clone size is shown for a subset of rows, as once, few, many or a class of expanded clone.

J gene: TRBJ1-4; D gene: TRBD1; clone size: NA; V gene: TRBV30; CDR3 protein: CAWSRSQGVTTNEKLFF; CDR3 DNA: TGTGCCTGGAGTCGATCCCAGGGGGTGACAACTAATGAAAAACTGTTTTTT
J gene: TRBJ1-1; D gene: NA; clone size: few; V gene: TRBV27; CDR3 protein: CASSLSAGLGYNTEAFF; CDR3 DNA: TGTGCCAGCAGTTTATCGGCAGGGCTGGGATATAACACTGAAGCTTTCTTT
J gene: TRBJ2-1; D gene: TRBD1; clone size: NA; V gene: TRBV28; CDR3 protein: CASSLTGTANNNEQFF; CDR3 DNA: TGTGCCAGCAGCCTTACCGGGACAGCTAACAACAATGAGCAGTTCTTC
J gene: TRBJ1-5; D gene: NA; clone size: NA; V gene: TRBV28; CDR3 protein: CASSSPSNRDQPQHF; CDR3 DNA: TGTGCCAGCAGTTCCCCCTCTAACAGGGATCAGCCCCAGCATTTT
J gene: TRBJ2-1; D gene: TRBD1; clone size: NA; V gene: TRBV5-1; CDR3 protein: CASSAGTDYNEQFF; CDR3 DNA: TGCGCCAGCAGCGCAGGGACAGACTACAATGAGCAGTTCTTC
J gene: TRBJ1-5; D gene: NA; clone size: NA; V gene: TRBV2; CDR3 protein: CASSENGVGNQPQHF; CDR3 DNA: TGTGCCAGCAGTGAAAACGGGGTTGGCAATCAGCCCCAGCATTTT
J gene: TRBJ2-1; D gene: NA; clone size: NA; V gene: TRBV7-2; CDR3 protein: CASSLERDSEQFF; CDR3 DNA: TGTGCCAGCAGCTTAGAGCGCGACAGTGAGCAGTTCTTC
J gene: TRBJ2-1; D gene: TRBD2; clone size: NA; V gene: TRBV11-3; CDR3 protein: CASSSLAGGVVGEQFF; CDR3 DNA: TGTGCCAGCAGCTCGCTAGCGGGGGGGGTCGTAGGTGAGCAGTTCTTC
J gene: TRBJ1-4; D gene: NA; clone size: few; V gene: TRBV25-1; CDR3 protein: CASSPQGSNEKLFF; CDR3 DNA: TGTGCCAGCAGCCCCCAGGGGTCTAATGAAAAACTGTTTTTT
J gene: TRBJ2-2; D gene: NA; clone size: NA; V gene: TRBV7-6; CDR3 protein: CASSLARTDQNTGELFF; CDR3 DNA: TGTGCCAGCAGCTTAGCACGGACAGATCAGAACACCGGGGAGCTGTTTTTT
J gene: TRBJ2-7; D gene: NA; clone size: NA; V gene: TRBV19; CDR3 protein: CASSPQVQGPPSSYEQYF; CDR3 DNA: TGTGCCAGTAGTCCCCAGGTACAGGGCCCCCCGAGCTCCTACGAGCAGTACTTC
J gene: TRBJ2-7; D gene: TRBD1; clone size: NA; V gene: TRBV27; CDR3 protein: CASSPDRGGYEQYF; CDR3 DNA: TGTGCCAGCAGTCCGGACAGGGGGGGCTACGAGCAGTACTTC
J gene: TRBJ2-5; D gene: TRBD1; clone size: NA; V gene: TRBV2; CDR3 protein: CASSDAGGRETQYF; CDR3 DNA: TGTGCCAGCAGTGATGCAGGGGGCCGGGAGACCCAGTACTTC
J gene: TRBJ2-5; D gene: NA; clone size: NA; V gene: TRBV23-1; CDR3 protein: CASNQRDRGGETQYF; CDR3 DNA: TGCGCCAGCAACCAACGTGACAGGGGAGGGGAGACCCAGTACTTC
J gene: TRBJ1-1; D gene: TRBD1; clone size: NA; V gene: TRBV10-3; CDR3 protein: CAISNRTGGTEAFF; CDR3 DNA: TGTGCCATCAGTAACCGGACAGGGGGCACTGAAGCTTTCTTT
J gene: TRBJ2-5; D gene: NA; clone size: NA; V gene: TRBV7-3; CDR3 protein: CASSLVQGETQYF; CDR3 DNA: TGTGCCAGCAGCTTAGTACAGGGCGAGACCCAGTACTTC
J gene: TRBJ2-1; D gene: NA; clone size: NA; V gene: TRBV21-1; CDR3 protein: CASTLTSRSYNEQFF; CDR3 DNA: TGTGCCAGCACCCTAACTAGTCGCTCCTACAATGAGCAGTTCTTC
J gene: TRBJ2-5; D gene: NA; clone size: NA; V gene: TRBV21-1; CDR3 protein: CASSKVWGLAGEETQYF; CDR3 DNA: TGTGCCAGCAGCAAAGTATGGGGGCTAGCGGGGGAAGAGACCCAGTACTTC
J gene: TRBJ2-3; D gene: NA; clone size: NA; V gene: TRBV10-2; CDR3 protein: CASSDLSRDTQYF; CDR3 DNA: TGCGCCAGCAGTGACCTGTCGCGAGATACGCAGTATTTT
J gene: TRBJ1-6; D gene: NA; clone size: NA; V gene: TRBV9; CDR3 protein: CASSVALANSPLHF; CDR3 DNA: TGTGCCAGCAGCGTAGCCCTGGCAAATTCACCCCTCCACTTT
J gene: TRBJ2-2; D gene: TRBD1; clone size: once; V gene: TRBV24-1; CDR3 protein: CATSDSSGQGAVTGELFF; CDR3 DNA: TGTGCCACCAGTGATTCCTCCGGACAGGGTGCAGTCACCGGGGAGCTGTTTTTT
J gene: TRBJ2-3; D gene: TRBD1; clone size: NA; V gene: TRBV11-1; CDR3 protein: CASTLRQGVDTQYF; CDR3 DNA: TGTGCCAGCACCTTGCGACAGGGGGTGGATACGCAGTATTTT
J gene: TRBJ1-5; D gene: NA; clone size: NA; V gene: TRBV7-2; CDR3 protein: CASSWQGNQPQHF; CDR3 DNA: TGTGCCAGCAGCTGGCAGGGGAATCAGCCCCAGCATTTT
J gene: TRBJ1-2; D gene: NA; clone size: NA; V gene: TRBV5-4; CDR3 protein: CASSEGLVYGYTF; CDR3 DNA: TGTGCCAGCAGCGAAGGACTGGTCTATGGCTACACCTTC
J gene: TRBJ2-3; D gene: NA; clone size: NA; V gene: TRBV6-5; CDR3 protein: CASSYLGGPSADTQYF; CDR3 DNA: TGTGCCAGCAGTTACTTGGGGGGGCCAAGTGCAGATACGCAGTATTTT
J gene: TRBJ2-7; D gene: TRBD2; clone size: NA; V gene: TRBV7-2; CDR3 protein: CASTLAPSSYEQYF; CDR3 DNA: TGTGCCAGCACACTAGCGCCTAGCTCCTACGAGCAGTACTTC
J gene: TRBJ1-1; D gene: TRBD1; clone size: NA; V gene: TRBV6-4; CDR3 protein: CASRRTGDTEAFF; CDR3 DNA: TGTGCCAGCAGGAGGACAGGGGATACTGAAGCTTTCTTT
J gene: TRBJ1-4; D gene: NA; clone size: NA; V gene: TRBV19; CDR3 protein: CASSIVFNEKLFF; CDR3 DNA: TGTGCCAGTAGTATCGTCTTTAATGAAAAACTGTTTTTT
J gene: TRBJ2-1; D gene: NA; clone size: NA; V gene: TRBV19; CDR3 protein: CASSIRTASSYNEQFF; CDR3 DNA: TGTGCCAGTAGTATCCGGACAGCGAGCTCCTACAATGAGCAGTTCTTC
J gene: TRBJ2-5; D gene: NA; clone size: NA; V gene: TRBV19; CDR3 protein: CASSINREETQYF; CDR3 DNA: TGTGCCAGTAGTATTAACAGGGAAGAGACCCAGTACTTC
J gene: TRBJ1-5; D gene: TRBD1; clone size: NA; V gene: TRBV18; CDR3 protein: CASSPTQQGGGQPQHF; CDR3 DNA: TGTGCCAGCTCACCTACCCAGCAGGGGGGTGGCCAGCCCCAGCATTTT
J gene: TRBJ1-2; D gene: NA; clone size: NA; V gene: TRBV4-1; CDR3 protein: CASSQVNQRGPTRGYTF; CDR3 DNA: TGCGCCAGCAGCCAAGTCAACCAGCGGGGGCCCACTCGTGGCTACACCTTC
J gene: TRBJ1-1; D gene: TRBD1; clone size: NA; V gene: TRBV6-5; CDR3 protein: CASKTTGRNTEAFF; CDR3 DNA: TGTGCCAGCAAAACGACAGGGAGGAACACTGAAGCTTTCTTT
J gene: TRBJ1-1; D gene: TRBD1; clone size: NA; V gene: TRBV19; CDR3 protein: CASSPDRGGTEAFF; CDR3 DNA: TGTGCCAGTAGCCCTGACAGGGGAGGCACTGAAGCTTTCTTT
J gene: TRBJ1-2; D gene: TRBD1; clone size: NA; V gene: TRBV19; CDR3 protein: CASSTSRTGRSGYTF; CDR3 DNA: TGTGCCAGTAGTACAAGTCGGACAGGGAGGTCTGGCTACACCTTC
J gene: TRBJ1-5; D gene: NA; clone size: NA; V gene: TRBV4-1; CDR3 protein: CASSPRPGVGNQPQHF; CDR3 DNA: TGCGCCAGCAGCCCCCGACCCGGGGTAGGCAATCAGCCCCAGCATTTT
J gene: TRBJ2-3; D gene: NA; clone size: NA; V gene: TRBV7-3; CDR3 protein: CASSLTTRDTQYF; CDR3 DNA: TGTGCCAGCAGCTTGACAACCAGGGATACGCAGTATTTT
J gene: TRBJ2-7; D gene: NA; clone size: NA; V gene: TRBV21-1; CDR3 protein: CASSKGAPGGRNEQYF; CDR3 DNA: TGTGCCAGCAGCAAAGGGGCTCCGGGGGGCCGGAACGAGCAGTACTTC
J gene: TRBJ2-3; D gene: TRBD2; clone size: once; V gene: TRBV7-2; CDR3 protein: CASSPLAGGGTDTQYF; CDR3 DNA: TGTGCCAGCAGCCCCCTAGCGGGGGGAGGGACAGATACGCAGTATTTT
J gene: TRBJ2-7; D gene: TRBD1; clone size: NA; V gene: TRBV7-9; CDR3 protein: CASSWGTGGRDEQYF; CDR3 DNA: TGTGCCAGCAGCTGGGGGACAGGGGGCAGGGACGAGCAGTACTTC
J gene: TRBJ1-2; D gene: TRBD1; clone size: NA; V gene: TRBV19; CDR3 protein: CASSAPGQGAYGYTF; CDR3 DNA: TGTGCCAGTAGTGCTCCGGGACAGGGGGCATATGGCTACACCTTC
J gene: TRBJ1-1; D gene: NA; clone size: NA; V gene: TRBV5-1; CDR3 protein: CASSLTRGNTEAFF; CDR3 DNA: TGCGCCAGCAGCTTAACTCGGGGGAACACTGAAGCTTTCTTT
J gene: TRBJ1-1; D gene: TRBD1; clone size: NA; V gene: TRBV15; CDR3 protein: CATSRDFGTGLNTEAFF; CDR3 DNA: TGTGCCACCAGCAGAGATTTTGGGACAGGGTTGAACACTGAAGCTTTCTTT
J gene: TRBJ2-2; D gene: TRBD2; clone size: NA; V gene: TRBV12-5; CDR3 protein: CASGARSGGHTGELFF; CDR3 DNA: TGTGCTAGTGGTGCGCGATCGGGAGGGCACACCGGGGAGCTGTTTTTT
J gene: TRBJ2-1; D gene: TRBD2; clone size: NA; V gene: TRBV6-1; CDR3 protein: CASSEAGGTYNEQFF; CDR3 DNA: TGTGCCAGCAGTGAAGCGGGGGGGACTTACAATGAGCAGTTCTTC
J gene: TRBJ1-1; D gene: TRBD1; clone size: NA; V gene: TRBV9; CDR3 protein: CASSRQGGNTEAFF; CDR3 DNA: TGTGCCAGCAGTCGACAGGGTGGGAACACTGAAGCTTTCTTT
J gene: TRBJ1-4; D gene: TRBD1; clone size: NA; V gene: TRBV7-9; CDR3 protein: CASSGRTGFNEKLFF; CDR3 DNA: TGTGCCAGCAGCGGGAGGACAGGTTTTAATGAAAAACTGTTTTTT
J gene: TRBJ2-1; D gene: NA; clone size: once; V gene: TRBV9; CDR3 protein: CASSGSGSSYNEQFF; CDR3 DNA: TGTGCCAGCAGCGGAAGCGGAAGCTCCTACAATGAGCAGTTCTTC
J gene: TRBJ2-1; D gene: TRBD1; clone size: NA; V gene: TRBV18; CDR3 protein: CASSLDRDNEQFF; CDR3 DNA: TGTGCCAGCTCACTCGACAGGGACAATGAGCAGTTCTTC